This T cell receptor beta chain emerged from a study of molecular identifiers for immune sequencing clone quantification. The sample holds many counts of this clonotype. Antigen unknown. Previously described methods and listed TCR primers were used for bulk TCR libraries. One entry per CDR3 protein, called by TCRdb with MiXCR from the PCR reads. The sample holds nearly 650,000 distinct CDR3 sequences, 25% seen once. This CDR3 is 16 amino acids long. Trimming took 5 bases from V and 4 from J; bases not matched to a gene: 10. Germline CDR1 SEHNR, CDR2 FQNEAQ (reference sequence). General observations from the study: Clones above 20 RNA copies held over 97% of effector molecules, under 1% in naive cells. Spiked Jurkat TCR RNA equivalent to one cell reportedly surfaced among about 1 million naive cells.

Based on a CD8+CD4-CCR7+CD45RA+ profile, naive CD8 T cells were sorted. The specimen was naive CD8+ T cells from blood, with Jurkat cell RNA spiked in. The subset here: FACS-sorted CD8+CD4-CCR7+CD45RA+ naive T cells. V usage is TRBV7-9 and J usage is TRBJ2-3, with TRBD2 matching over 9 bases. The TCR comes from a human donor in good health. Some libraries in this study had Jurkat cell RNA spiked in. The CDR3, as DNA: TGTGCCAGCAGCCAATTCGGACTAGCGACCTCAGATACGCAGTATTTT. It yields the protein CASSQFGLATSDTQYF.